One and the same sample provided the 13 T cell receptor beta chains below, sequenced in a study of cytomegalovirus exposure and HLA in healthy donors. PCR amplification relied on 60 Vbeta primers (plus 13 Jbeta primers). Method: immunoSEQ multiplex PCR; TCRdb's copy keeps in-frame clones and lacks some. The sample has fewer than 200,000 clones, roughly four fifths seen once. Sequencing was done on a sample of PBMCs. The receptors derive from a man aged 50-60 years in good health and CMV-seronegative.

This clone was observed a handful of times. The J gene is TRBJ1-5, the V gene TRBV5-6; no firm D call. The CDR3 runs 16 residues. V dropped 0 bases and J dropped 0 bases, with 10 bases sitting between them. Per the germline V gene, CDR1 is SGHDT and CDR2 is YYEEEE. The CDR3, as DNA: TGTGCCAGCAGCTTGGCAGGATATTATAGCAATCAGCCCCAGCATTTT. Its protein product is CASSLAGYYSNQPQHF.

The chain is built from TRBV5-1 and TRBJ2-5, with 7 bases fitting TRBD2. The germline gives CDR1 SGHRS, CDR2 YFSETQ. There are 16 residues in the CDR3. With 4 bases clipped from V and 5 bases from J, the junction kept 14 bases outside the gene matches. The CDR3 spells CASSPGVGGFGETQYF. DNA of the CDR3: TGCGCCAGCAGCCCAGGAGTGGGGGGGTTCGGGGAGACCCAGTACTTC.

This clone was counted a few times. The chain joins TRBV28 to TRBJ1-1, with D uncertain. Germline V gives CDR1 MDHEN, CDR2 SYDVKM. The CDR3 runs to 15 residues. V was cut by 6 bases and J by 3 bases, with 17 bases left in between. The chain's CDR3 is CASSTSSVIHTEAFF. The CDR3, as DNA: TGTGCCAGCAGCACCTCTTCGGTTATCCACACTGAAGCTTTCTTT. Full variable domain (rest looked up from reference TRBV28 and TRBJ1-1): DVKVTQSSRYLVKRTGEKVFLECVQDMDHENMFWYRQDPGLGLRLIYFSYDVKMKEKGDIPEGYSVSREKKERFSLILESASTNQTSMYLCASSTSSVIHTEAFFGQGTRLTVV.

This clone has just a few counts. This chain connects TRBV19 to TRBJ1-5; D perhaps matches TRBD1 (5 bases). CDR3 length: 13 residues. V lost 5 bases, J lost 6 bases, and 11 bases lay in between. Germline V gene lookup returns CDR1 LNHDA and CDR2 SQIVND (reference sequence). CDR3 sequence: CASSGGEAQPQHF. CDR3 in DNA: TGTGCCAGTAGTGGAGGGGAGGCTCAGCCCCAGCATTTT.

The rearrangement links TRBV7-2 to TRBJ1-1, with D maybe TRBD1 (6 bases). Trimming shortened V by 2 bases and J by 7 bases, and 11 bases separated the two germline ends. The V gene's germline CDR1 is SGHTA and CDR2 FQGNSA. The CDR3 contains 13 residues. The CDR3 region is CASSLRQADEAFF. In DNA, the CDR3 is TGTGCCAGCAGCTTACGACAGGCGGATGAAGCTTTCTTT.

The chain joins TRBV25-1 to TRBJ2-1; perhaps TRBD1 as D (6 bases). The CDR3 is 14 residues long. CDR1 and CDR2 (germline): MGHDK, SYGVNS. V lost 2 bases and J 7 bases, leaving 12 bases between the germline ends. The CDR3 loop reads CASSENRVGNEQFF. The CDR3 DNA sequence: TGTGCCAGCAGTGAAAACAGGGTTGGTAATGAGCAGTTCTTC. Filled out from reference TRBV25-1 and TRBJ2-1, the complete variable domain reads EADIYQTPRYLVIGTGKKITLECSQTMGHDKMYWYQQDPGMELHLIHYSYGVNSTEKGDLSSESTVSRIRTEHFPLTLESARPSHTSQYLCASSENRVGNEQFFGPGTRLTVL.

This clone was counted only a few times. The chain carries TRBV6-5 and TRBJ1-5; TRBD1 matches 8 bases. This CDR3 has 13 residues. Germline CDR1 reads MNHEY; CDR2 reads SVGAGI. V was clipped by 2 bases and J by 7 bases; unmatched bases: 1. DNA of the CDR3: TGTGCCAGCAGTTACGACAGGGGACAGCCCCAGCATTTT. Its protein product is CASSYDRGQPQHF.

V gene TRBV7-9 combines with J gene TRBJ1-5; 8 bases are a match to TRBD1. Germline assignment: CDR1 SEHNR and CDR2 FQNEAQ (reference sequence). The CDR3 extends over 15 amino acids. Trimming removed 1 base from V and 6 bases from J; junction bases left unmatched: 5. The CDR3 here is CASSLGQGNGQPQHF. The CDR3 nucleotides read TGTGCCAGCAGCTTAGGACAGGGGAATGGTCAGCCCCAGCATTTT.

This clone was seen just once. This chain links TRBV27 with TRBJ2-2, with D perhaps matching TRBD1 (5 bases). V was cut by 3 bases and J by 5 bases, with 13 bases left in between. Germline V gives CDR1 MNHEY, CDR2 SMNVEV (reference sequence). The CDR3 is 15 amino acids. This CDR3 reads CASSFRQGPTGELFF. The CDR3 DNA is TGTGCCAGCAGTTTTCGGCAGGGCCCTACCGGGGAGCTGTTTTTT.

The chain uses TRBV11-2 and TRBJ1-5; the D is unclear. CDR1 is SGHAT, CDR2 FQNNGV, per germline. Trimming removed 0 bases from V and 9 bases from J, with 9 bases in between. This CDR3 region has 13 residues. CDR3: CASSLDHGSPQHF. The CDR3 DNA reads TGTGCCAGCAGCTTAGATCACGGGTCGCCCCAGCATTTT.

V is TRBV5-4 and J is TRBJ2-3, with a tentative D call TRBD2 (6 bases). The CDR3 totals 16 residues. Germline V gives CDR1 SGHNT, CDR2 YYREEE (reference sequence). V gave up 4 bases and J gave up 0 bases, with 15 bases separating them. The chain's CDR3 is CASSGGIAPSTDTQYF. The CDR3 DNA reads as TGTGCCAGCAGCGGGGGGATAGCGCCAAGCACAGATACGCAGTATTTT.

The chain links TRBV7-3 to TRBJ2-6; TRBD1 might be the D (5 bases). V was shortened by 2 bases and J by 0 bases, with 11 bases between the two germline ends. CDR3 length equals 17 residues. Germline V lookup: CDR1 SGHTA, CDR2 FQGTGA. The CDR3 loop is CASSLFDSPSGANVLTF. CDR3 DNA sequence: TGTGCCAGCAGCTTATTTGACAGTCCCTCTGGGGCCAACGTCCTGACTTTC.

The V and J genes are TRBV7-8 and TRBJ2-2; perhaps TRBD1 as D (6 bases). This CDR3 comprises 15 residues. Per the germline V gene, CDR1 is SGHVS and CDR2 is FQNEAQ. Between the trimmed V and J ends, which lost 4 bases and 6 bases, there was a span of 15 bases. The CDR3 is CASSYRQVLAGELFF. In DNA, the CDR3 is TGTGCCAGCAGCTACCGACAGGTTCTCGCCGGGGAGCTGTTTTTT.